This T cell receptor (beta chain) was captured by sequencing in a study of cytomegalovirus exposure and HLA in healthy donors. Regarding the study as a whole: According to a later analysis, TCR clusters from the first cohort tended to co-occur in the 120 or so validation repertoires.

Notes on this clone: As yet, its antigen is unknown.

Generated by immunoSEQ multiplex PCR, the TCRdb table keeps only in-frame clones and is missing some. This table holds 120,000 to 150,000 clones, about 89% found once. V was clipped by 7 bases and J by 3 bases; unmatched bases: 9. Germline V gene sequence: CDR1 PRHDT, CDR2 FYEKMQ (reference sequence). CDR3 length: 16 residues. The chain links TRBV13 to TRBJ1-4; 9 bases line up with TRBD1. Sequenced input: PBMCs. This TCR derives from a man younger than 35 in good health and CMV-seronegative. The CDR3 DNA follows: TGTGCCAGCACGCTACAACAGGGGGCGCCTAATGAAAAACTGTTTTTT. Translating gives CASTLQQGAPNEKLFF.